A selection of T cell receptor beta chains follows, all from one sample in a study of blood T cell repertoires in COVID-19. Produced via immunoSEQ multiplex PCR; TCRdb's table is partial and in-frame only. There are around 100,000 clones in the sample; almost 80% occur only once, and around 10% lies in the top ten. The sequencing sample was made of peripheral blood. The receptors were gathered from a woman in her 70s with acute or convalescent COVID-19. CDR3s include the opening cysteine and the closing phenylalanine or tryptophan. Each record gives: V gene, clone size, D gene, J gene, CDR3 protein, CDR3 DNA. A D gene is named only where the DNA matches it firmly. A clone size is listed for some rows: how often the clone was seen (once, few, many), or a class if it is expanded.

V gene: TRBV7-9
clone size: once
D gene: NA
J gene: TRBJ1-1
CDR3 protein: CASSLQGFAEAFF
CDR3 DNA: TGTGCCAGCAGCTTACAGGGGTTCGCTGAAGCTTTCTTT

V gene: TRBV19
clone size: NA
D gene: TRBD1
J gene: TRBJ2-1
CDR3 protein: CASSILLGQGNNEQFF
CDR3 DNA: TGTGCCAGTAGTATTCTTTTGGGACAGGGCAACAATGAGCAGTTCTTC

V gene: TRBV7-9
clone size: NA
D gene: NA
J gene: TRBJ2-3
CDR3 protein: CASSGMRTDTQYF
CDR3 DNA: TGTGCCAGCTCGGGAATGCGCACAGATACGCAGTATTTT

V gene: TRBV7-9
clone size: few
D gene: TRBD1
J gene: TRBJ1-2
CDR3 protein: CASSQTGKGNGYTF
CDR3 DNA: TGTGCCAGCAGCCAGACAGGGAAAGGAAATGGCTACACCTTC

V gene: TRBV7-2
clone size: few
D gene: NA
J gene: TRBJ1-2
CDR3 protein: CASSLGGGKGYGYTF
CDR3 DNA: TGTGCCAGCAGCTTAGGGGGCGGTAAGGGCTATGGCTACACCTTC

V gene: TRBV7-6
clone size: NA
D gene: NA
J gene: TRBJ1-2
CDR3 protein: CASSFLSGQGIGGYTF
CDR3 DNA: TGTGCCAGCAGCTTTCTATCGGGCCAGGGGATAGGCGGCTACACCTTC

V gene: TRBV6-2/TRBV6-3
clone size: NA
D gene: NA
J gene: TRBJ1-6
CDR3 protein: CASSLGGSPLHF
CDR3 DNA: TGTGCCAGCAGCCTCGGAGGTTCACCCCTCCACTTT

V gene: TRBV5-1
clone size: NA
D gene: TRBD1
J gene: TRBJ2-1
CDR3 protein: CASSFDRGYNEQFF
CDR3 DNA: TGCGCCAGCAGCTTTGACAGGGGGTACAATGAGCAGTTCTTC

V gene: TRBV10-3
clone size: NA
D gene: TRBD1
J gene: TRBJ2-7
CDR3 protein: CAISERGGAGEQYF
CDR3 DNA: TGTGCCATCAGTGAGAGAGGGGGCGCGGGCGAGCAGTACTTC

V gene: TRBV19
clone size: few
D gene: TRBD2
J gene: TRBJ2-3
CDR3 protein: CASSIGLATDTQYF
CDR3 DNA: TGTGCCAGTAGTATAGGACTAGCTACAGATACGCAGTATTTT

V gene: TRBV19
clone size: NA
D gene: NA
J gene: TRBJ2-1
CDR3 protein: CASSGVNEQFF
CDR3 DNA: TGTGCCAGCTCGGGGGTCAATGAGCAGTTCTTC

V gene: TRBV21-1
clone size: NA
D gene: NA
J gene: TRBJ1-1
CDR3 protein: CASSKEEYTEAFF
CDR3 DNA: TGTGCCAGCAGCAAAGAGGAGTACACTGAAGCTTTCTTT

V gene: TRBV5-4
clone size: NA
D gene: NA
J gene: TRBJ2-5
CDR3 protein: CASSLGGGEETQYF
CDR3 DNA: TGTGCCAGCAGCTTGGGGGGGGGCGAAGAGACCCAGTACTTC

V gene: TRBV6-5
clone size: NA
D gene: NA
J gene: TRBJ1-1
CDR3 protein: CASSSTGGVTEAFF
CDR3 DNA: TGTGCCAGCAGTTCCACAGGTGGTGTCACTGAAGCTTTCTTT

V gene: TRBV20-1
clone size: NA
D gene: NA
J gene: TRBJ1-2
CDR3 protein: CSASGVDNTF
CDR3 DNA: TGCAGTGCTAGTGGAGTCGATAACACCTTC

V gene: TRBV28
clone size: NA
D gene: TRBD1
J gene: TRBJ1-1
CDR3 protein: CASSGGQGVGTEAFF
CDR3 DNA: TGTGCCAGCAGTGGTGGACAGGGGGTGGGCACTGAAGCTTTCTTT

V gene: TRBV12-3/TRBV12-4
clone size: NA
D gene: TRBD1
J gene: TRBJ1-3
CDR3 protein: CASSRGYTIYF
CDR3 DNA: TGTGCCAGCAGCAGGGGGTACACCATATATTTT

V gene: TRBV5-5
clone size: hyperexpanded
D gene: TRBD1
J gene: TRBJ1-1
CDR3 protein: CASSLTGSWTEAFF
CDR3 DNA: TGTGCCAGCAGCCTGACAGGGTCGTGGACTGAAGCTTTCTTT

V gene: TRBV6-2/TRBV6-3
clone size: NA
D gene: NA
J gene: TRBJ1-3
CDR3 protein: CASSYESGNTIYF
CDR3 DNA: TGTGCCAGCAGTTACGAGTCTGGAAACACCATATATTTT

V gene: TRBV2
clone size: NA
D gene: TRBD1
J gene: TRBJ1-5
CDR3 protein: CASSTGTAENQPQHF
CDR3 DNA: TGTGCCAGCAGTACCGGGACAGCGGAAAATCAGCCCCAGCATTTT

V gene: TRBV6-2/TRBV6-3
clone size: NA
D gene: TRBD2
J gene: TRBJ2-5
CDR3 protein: CASSSGGRETQYF
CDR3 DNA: TGTGCCAGCAGTAGCGGGGGGAGAGAGACCCAGTACTTC

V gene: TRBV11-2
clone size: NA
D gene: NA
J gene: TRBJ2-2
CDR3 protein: CASSLSLAGELFF
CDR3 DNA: TGTGCCAGCAGCTTAAGCCTAGCCGGGGAGCTGTTTTTT

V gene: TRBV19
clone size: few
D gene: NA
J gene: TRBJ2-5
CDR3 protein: CASSTGRLETQYF
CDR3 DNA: TGTGCCAGTAGTACCGGTCGATTGGAGACCCAGTACTTC

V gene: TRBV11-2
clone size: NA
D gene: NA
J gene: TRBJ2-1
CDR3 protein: CASSSPGLGRNEQFF
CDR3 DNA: TGTGCCAGCAGCTCGCCGGGTTTGGGTAGGAATGAGCAGTTCTTC

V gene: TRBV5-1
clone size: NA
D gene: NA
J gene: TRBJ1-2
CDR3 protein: CASRGHLGNYGYTF
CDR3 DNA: TGCGCCAGCAGAGGACACCTGGGGAACTATGGCTACACCTTC

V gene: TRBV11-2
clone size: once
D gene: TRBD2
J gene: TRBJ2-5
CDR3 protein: CASSPRGASGVGETQYF
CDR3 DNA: TGTGCCAGCAGCCCCAGAGGTGCTAGCGGGGTCGGAGAGACCCAGTACTTC

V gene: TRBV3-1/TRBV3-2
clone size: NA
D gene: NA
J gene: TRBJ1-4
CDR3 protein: CASSPRRYEKLFF
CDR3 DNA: TGTGCCAGCAGCCCCCGGCGGTATGAAAAACTGTTTTTT